Listed below are T cell receptor beta chains from one sample, sequenced in a study of cytomegalovirus exposure and HLA in healthy donors. The protocol was immunoSEQ multiplex PCR, while the TCRdb copy is restricted to in-frame clones and leaves out a portion. The profile shows roughly 150,000 clones, about 80% of them singletons. The specimen was PBMCs. These receptors originate from a man aged 35 to 55 in good health and CMV-seronegative. The CDR3 runs from the conserved cysteine through the conserved F or W. The order of the fields is J gene, clone size, V gene, D gene, CDR3 DNA, CDR3 protein. The D gene is left open where the match is weak. Size values are once, few and many counts, or a class for expanded clones, and some rows have none.

>TRBJ1-5|.|TRBV6-4|.
TGTGCCAGCAGTGCAGAATACAATCAGCCCCAGCATTTT
CASSAEYNQPQHF
>TRBJ2-7|.|TRBV28|TRBD1
TGTGCCAGCAGTTCTCAGGGGGCGACCTACGAGCAGTACTTC
CASSSQGATYEQYF
>TRBJ2-6|.|TRBV19|.
TGTGCCAGTAGTGCCCAAATGAAAACTCTGGGCGCCAACGTCCTGACTTTC
CASSAQMKTLGANVLTF
>TRBJ1-5|.|TRBV7-3|.
TGTGCCAGCAGCTTAAAACGCGGTAGCAATCAGCCCCAGCATTTT
CASSLKRGSNQPQHF
>TRBJ1-2|.|TRBV20-1|.
TGCAGTGCTCAGGTCCGGTATGGCTACACCTTC
CSAQVRYGYTF
>TRBJ2-1|.|TRBV2|.
TGTGCCAGCAGTACCGTTTCCCAGGGGGGTGGATTCTTC
CASSTVSQGGGFF
>TRBJ2-1|.|TRBV9|TRBD2
TGTGCCAGCAGCACTCGCCTAGCGGGGGACCCCTACAATGAGCAGTTCTTC
CASSTRLAGDPYNEQFF
>TRBJ1-4|.|TRBV4-1|TRBD1
TGCGCCAGCAGCCCTCAGGGACAGCCAACTAATGAAAAACTGTTTTTT
CASSPQGQPTNEKLFF
>TRBJ2-6|once|TRBV7-9|TRBD1
TGTGCTTCGCGAGGGGACAGGGGGGGCTCTGGGGCCAACGTCCTGACTTTC
CASRGDRGGSGANVLTF
>TRBJ2-2|.|TRBV4-1|TRBD1
TGCGCCAGCAGCCTGCGGACAGGATCGAACACCGGGGAGCTGTTTTTT
CASSLRTGSNTGELFF
>TRBJ2-7|.|TRBV18|TRBD1
TGTGCCAGCTCGCCAGGGGGCGGCGAGCAGTACTTC
CASSPGGGEQYF
>TRBJ2-4|.|TRBV29-1|.
TGCAGCGTCCGGGCGGGGGCGAAAAACAGTCAGTACTTC
CSVRAGAKNSQYF
>TRBJ1-5|.|TRBV30|TRBD1
TGTGCCTGGAGAGGACAGGGGGCGAGACAGCCCCAGCATTTT
CAWRGQGARQPQHF
>TRBJ1-2|.|TRBV28|.
TGTGCCAGCAGCTTGAACAGCTATGGCTACACCTTC
CASSLNSYGYTF
>TRBJ2-3|.|TRBV6-5|.
TGTGCCAGCAGCCCAGGGACTGGTCGCACAGATACGCAGTATTTT
CASSPGTGRTDTQYF
>TRBJ1-5|once|TRBV10-3|.
TGTGCCATCAGTGAACAAGGGGCTTATGGCAATCAGCCCCAGCATTTT
CAISEQGAYGNQPQHF
>TRBJ2-2|once|TRBV25-1|.
TGTGCCAGCCGCCCCGCCGGTGATCTCACCGGGGAGCTGTTTTTT
CASRPAGDLTGELFF
>TRBJ1-5|.|TRBV28|.
TGTGCCAGCAGTACAGGAGGGATCAATCAGCCCCAGCATTTT
CASSTGGINQPQHF
>TRBJ1-5|.|TRBV10-3|.
TGTGCCATCAGTGAGTCGGGAGGGGGACAGCCCCAGCATTTT
CAISESGGGQPQHF
>TRBJ1-1|.|TRBV6-1|TRBD1
TGTGCCAGCGGGCGGCAGGGGGCGGAAGCTTTCTTT
CASGRQGAEAFF
>TRBJ2-1|.|TRBV30|.
TGTGCCTGGAGTGTACAGTTTTACAATGAGCAGTTCTTC
CAWSVQFYNEQFF
>TRBJ2-3|.|TRBV6-1|.
TGTGCCAGCAAACCCTCTGAGGGGGGCACAGATACGCAGTATTTT
CASKPSEGGTDTQYF
>TRBJ1-1|.|TRBV19|.
TGTGCCAGTAGGACGGGAACCCCACGAGGGGAAGCTTTCTTT
CASRTGTPRGEAFF
>TRBJ2-4|.|TRBV29-1|TRBD1
TGCAGCGGGGACAGGGGCTTCGACAAAAACATTCAGTACTTC
CSGDRGFDKNIQYF
>TRBJ1-1|.|TRBV6-5|.
TGTGCCAGCTTGAGGGAGATAAACACTGAAGCTTTCTTT
CASLREINTEAFF
>TRBJ1-1|.|TRBV15|TRBD1
TGTGCCACCAGCAGAGATGCTTTCAGGGGGAAAACTGAAGCTTTCTTT
CATSRDAFRGKTEAFF
>TRBJ2-2|few|TRBV27|TRBD1
TGTGCCAGCAGTTCCCAGACAGGGGGAAAGCCCGGGGAGCTGTTTTTT
CASSSQTGGKPGELFF
>TRBJ1-2|.|TRBV19|TRBD1
TGTGCCAGTTCCGGACAGGTTGTATTCGGGGGCTACACCTTC
CASSGQVVFGGYTF
>TRBJ1-2|.|TRBV29-1|.
TGCAGCGTTGGGGGCCCCTGGGGGCCACCGGGGTATGGCTACACCTTC
CSVGGPWGPPGYGYTF
>TRBJ1-3|.|TRBV28|.
TGTGCCAGCATTTCCCCCGGACAGAATAGTAACACCATATATTTT
CASISPGQNSNTIYF
>TRBJ1-2|.|TRBV9|TRBD1
TGTGCCAGCAGCGCCGACAGGGGACCGAATGGCTACACCTTC
CASSADRGPNGYTF
>TRBJ2-7|.|TRBV20-1|.
TGCAGTGGGGGGGTTACCTACGAGCAGTACTTC
CSGGVTYEQYF
>TRBJ1-5|.|TRBV11-2|TRBD1
TGTGCCAGCAGCTTGTCTTCCGGGACAGGGTATCAGCCCCAGCATTTT
CASSLSSGTGYQPQHF
>TRBJ2-5|.|TRBV5-4|.
TGTGCCAGCAACCACCGAGGAGAGACCCAGTACTTC
CASNHRGETQYF
>TRBJ2-3|.|TRBV19|.
TGTGCCAGTAGTATAGTGGGCAGCACAGATACGCAGTATTTT
CASSIVGSTDTQYF
>TRBJ1-2|.|TRBV6-1|.
TGTGCCAGCAGCTTCTACAGGGACTATGGCTACACCTTC
CASSFYRDYGYTF
>TRBJ2-1|.|TRBV4-1|.
TGCGCCAGCAGCGCTCTAGCGCCATCCTACAATGAGCAGTTCTTC
CASSALAPSYNEQFF
>TRBJ2-1|.|TRBV10-3|TRBD2
TGTGCCATCAATCGGGTGAATCTAGGGAGCGGGAGGAGGTTGGGGTACAATGAGCAGTTCTTC
CAINRVNLGSGRRLGYNEQFF
>TRBJ1-5|.|TRBV28|.
TGTGCCAGCAGTTTAATCGGAGTAGCGGGTATTCAGCCCCAGCATTTT
CASSLIGVAGIQPQHF
>TRBJ2-3|.|TRBV30|.
TGTGCCTGGAGCAAGACAGCTAGCACAGATACGCAGTATTTT
CAWSKTASTDTQYF
>TRBJ2-5|.|TRBV9|.
TGTGCCAGCAGCCTCAGGGGCACTGGGGAGACCCAGTACTTC
CASSLRGTGETQYF
>TRBJ2-5|.|TRBV7-3|.
TGTGCCAGCAGCCCGGAGGCAGCCCAAGAGACCCAGTACTTC
CASSPEAAQETQYF
>TRBJ1-2|.|TRBV4-1|.
TGCGCCAGCAGCCACGGACAGAACTATGGCTACACCTTC
CASSHGQNYGYTF
>TRBJ1-6|.|TRBV5-4|TRBD1
TGTGCCAGCAGCTTGGACAGGGGGAATTCACCCCTCCACTTT
CASSLDRGNSPLHF
>TRBJ2-1|.|TRBV5-1|.
TGCGCCAGCAGCCAACAGGGTCTTCACAATGAGCAGTTCTTC
CASSQQGLHNEQFF
>TRBJ2-7|.|TRBV4-1|TRBD2
TGCGCCAGCAGCCAGAGGCTATCGGGAGGGCGTGGCTACGAGCAGTACTTC
CASSQRLSGGRGYEQYF
>TRBJ2-1|.|TRBV6-4|TRBD2
TGTGCCAGCAGTGAGTTAAACCTAGCGGGCTACAATGAGCAGTTCTTC
CASSELNLAGYNEQFF
>TRBJ1-1|.|TRBV30|.
TGTGCCTGGAGTTGGGAGTCCACTGAAGCTTTCTTT
CAWSWESTEAFF
>TRBJ2-3|.|TRBV6-1|.
TGTGCCAGCCGTACAGGGAGCACAGATACGCAGTATTTT
CASRTGSTDTQYF